This entry describes one TCR beta chain. One end of the junction does not line up with germline, which may come from a read error. PCR involved 60 Vbeta and 13 Jbeta primers. Measured with immunoSEQ multiplex PCR; TCRdb has only the in-frame clones, and not every one. The sample lists over 75,000 clones, over 60% occurring once. CDR3 length: 15 amino acids. The germline CDR1 and CDR2 sequences are MNHEY and SVGAGI. The data were taken from a study of cytomegalovirus exposure and HLA in healthy donors. This rearrangement joins TRBV6-5 to TRBJ1-6; tentative D call: TRBD1 (6 bases). The specimen sequenced was PBMCs. The TCR was taken from a man aged 60 to 75 in good health and CMV-seropositive. The CDR3 DNA follows: TGTGCCGGCAGGCTTGGGACAACGTATAATTCACCCCTCCACTTT. This sequence encodes CAGRLGTTYNSPLHF.